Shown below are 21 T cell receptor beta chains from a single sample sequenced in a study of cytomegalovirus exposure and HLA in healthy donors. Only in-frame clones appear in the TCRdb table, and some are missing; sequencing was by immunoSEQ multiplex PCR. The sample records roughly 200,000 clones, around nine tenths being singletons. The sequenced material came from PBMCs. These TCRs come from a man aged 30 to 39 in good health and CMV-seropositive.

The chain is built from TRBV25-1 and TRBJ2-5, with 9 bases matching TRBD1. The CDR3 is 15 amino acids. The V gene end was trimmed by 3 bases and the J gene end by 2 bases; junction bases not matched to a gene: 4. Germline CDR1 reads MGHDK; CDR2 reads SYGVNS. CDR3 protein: CASSDTGTGQETQYF. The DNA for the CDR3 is TGTGCCAGCAGTGACACCGGGACAGGGCAAGAGACCCAGTACTTC.

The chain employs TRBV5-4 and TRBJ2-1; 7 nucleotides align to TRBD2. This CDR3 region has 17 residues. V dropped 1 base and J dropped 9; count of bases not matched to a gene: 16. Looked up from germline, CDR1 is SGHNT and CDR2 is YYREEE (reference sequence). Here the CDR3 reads CASSLFGGGNPESEQFF. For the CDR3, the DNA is TGTGCCAGCAGCTTGTTCGGGGGAGGGAATCCGGAGAGTGAGCAGTTCTTC.

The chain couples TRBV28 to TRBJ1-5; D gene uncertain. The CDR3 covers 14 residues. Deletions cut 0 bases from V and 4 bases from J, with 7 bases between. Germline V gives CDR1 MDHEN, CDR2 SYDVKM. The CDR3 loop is CASSLWGRNQPQHF. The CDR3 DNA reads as TGTGCCAGCAGTTTATGGGGAAGGAATCAGCCCCAGCATTTT.

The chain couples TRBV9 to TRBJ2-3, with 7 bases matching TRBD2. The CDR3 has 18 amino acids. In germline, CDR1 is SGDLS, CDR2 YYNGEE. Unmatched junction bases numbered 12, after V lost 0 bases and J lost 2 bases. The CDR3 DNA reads TGTGCCAGCAGCGTAGAGCGGGGTGGGGGACGGACCACAGATACGCAGTATTTT. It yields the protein CASSVERGGGRTTDTQYF.

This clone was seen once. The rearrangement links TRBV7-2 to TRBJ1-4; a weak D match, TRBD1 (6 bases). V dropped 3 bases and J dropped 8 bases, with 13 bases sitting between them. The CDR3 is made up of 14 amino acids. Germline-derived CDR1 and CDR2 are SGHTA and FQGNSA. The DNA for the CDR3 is TGTGCCAGCAGCTTCGGTGGGGGGGCGGAAAAACTGTTTTTT. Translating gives CASSFGGGAEKLFF.

The CDR3 coding sequence is TGTGCCAGCAGTGAAACTAGCGGGTCCGGGGAGCTGTTTTTT. Its translation is CASSETSGSGELFF. The V and J genes are TRBV25-1 and TRBJ2-2; TRBD2 agrees at 9 bases. The germline gives CDR1 MGHDK, CDR2 SYGVNS. CDR3 length equals 14 residues. The V gene end was trimmed by 2 bases and the J gene end by 6 bases; junction bases not matched to a gene: 1.

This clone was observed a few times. The CDR3: CASLSGLEQYF. The CDR3 bases are TGTGCCAGTCTTTCGGGCCTCGAGCAGTACTTC. The J gene is TRBJ2-7, the V gene TRBV7-2; D is unresolved. V shed 9 bases and J shed 6 bases, with 12 bases lying between them. CDR3 length: 11 residues. Germline V gene sequence: CDR1 SGHTA, CDR2 FQGNSA.

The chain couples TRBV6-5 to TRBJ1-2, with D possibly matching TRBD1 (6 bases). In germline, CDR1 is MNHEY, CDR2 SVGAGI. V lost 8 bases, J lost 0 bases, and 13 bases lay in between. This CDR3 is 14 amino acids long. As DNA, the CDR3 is TGTGCCAGCTCCCCCGGGGGCCCTAACTATGGCTACACCTTC. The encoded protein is CASSPGGPNYGYTF.

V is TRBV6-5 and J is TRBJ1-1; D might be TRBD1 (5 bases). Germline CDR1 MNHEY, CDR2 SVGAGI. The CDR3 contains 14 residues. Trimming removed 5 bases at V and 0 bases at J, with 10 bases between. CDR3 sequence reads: CASSEGRLNTEAFF. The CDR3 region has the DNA TGTGCCAGCAGTGAGGGACGGTTGAACACTGAAGCTTTCTTT.

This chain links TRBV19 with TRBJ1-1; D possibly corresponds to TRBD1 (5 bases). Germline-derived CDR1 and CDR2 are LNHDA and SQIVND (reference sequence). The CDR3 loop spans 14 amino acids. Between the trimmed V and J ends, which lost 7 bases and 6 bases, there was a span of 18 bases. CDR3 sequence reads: CASTGAVGVPEAFF. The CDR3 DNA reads TGTGCCAGTACTGGGGCGGTGGGGGTTCCTGAAGCTTTCTTT.

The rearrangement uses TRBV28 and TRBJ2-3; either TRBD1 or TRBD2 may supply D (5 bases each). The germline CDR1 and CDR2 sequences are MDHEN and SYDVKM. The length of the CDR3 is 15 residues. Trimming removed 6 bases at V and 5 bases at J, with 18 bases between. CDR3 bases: TGTGCCAGCAGCATTACCCCGGGGCTTAGAGATACGCAGTATTTT. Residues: CASSITPGLRDTQYF.

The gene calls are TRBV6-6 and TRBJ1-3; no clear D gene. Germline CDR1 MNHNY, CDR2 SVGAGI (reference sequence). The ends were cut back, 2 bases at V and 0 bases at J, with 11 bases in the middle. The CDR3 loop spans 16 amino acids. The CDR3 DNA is TGTGCCAGCAGTTACCTCACAGCGATCTCTGGAAACACCATATATTTT. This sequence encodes CASSYLTAISGNTIYF.

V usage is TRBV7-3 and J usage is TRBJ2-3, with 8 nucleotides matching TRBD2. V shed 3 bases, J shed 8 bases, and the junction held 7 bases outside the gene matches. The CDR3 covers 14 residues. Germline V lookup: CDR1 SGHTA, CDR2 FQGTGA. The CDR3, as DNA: TGTGCCAGCAGCTTTAGCGGGGCTCGGGGTACGCAGTATTTT. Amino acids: CASSFSGARGTQYF.

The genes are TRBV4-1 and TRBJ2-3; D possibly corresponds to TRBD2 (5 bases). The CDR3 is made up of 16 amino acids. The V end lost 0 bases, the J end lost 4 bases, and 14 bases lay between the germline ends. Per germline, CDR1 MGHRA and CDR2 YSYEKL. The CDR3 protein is CASSQDSAEVADTQYF. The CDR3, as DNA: TGCGCCAGCAGCCAAGATTCCGCGGAGGTGGCAGATACGCAGTATTTT.

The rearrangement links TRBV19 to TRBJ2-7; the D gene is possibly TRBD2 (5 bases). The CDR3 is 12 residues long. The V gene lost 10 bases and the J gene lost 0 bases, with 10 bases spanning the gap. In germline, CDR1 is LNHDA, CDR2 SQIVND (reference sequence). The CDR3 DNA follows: TGTGCCACGCGGACTGGCTCCTACGAGCAGTACTTC. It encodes CATRTGSYEQYF.

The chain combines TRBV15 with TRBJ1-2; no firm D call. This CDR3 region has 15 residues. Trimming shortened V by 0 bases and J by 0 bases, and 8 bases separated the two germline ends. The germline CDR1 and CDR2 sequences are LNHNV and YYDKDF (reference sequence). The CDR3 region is CATSRDGPSNYGYTF. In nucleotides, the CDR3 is TGTGCCACCAGCAGAGATGGCCCGTCTAACTATGGCTACACCTTC.

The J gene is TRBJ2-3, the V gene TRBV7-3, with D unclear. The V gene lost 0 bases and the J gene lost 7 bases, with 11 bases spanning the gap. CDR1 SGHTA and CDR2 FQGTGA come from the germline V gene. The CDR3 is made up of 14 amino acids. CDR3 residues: CASSLTSPPHTQYF. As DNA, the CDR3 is TGTGCCAGCAGCTTAACTAGCCCCCCCCATACGCAGTATTTT.

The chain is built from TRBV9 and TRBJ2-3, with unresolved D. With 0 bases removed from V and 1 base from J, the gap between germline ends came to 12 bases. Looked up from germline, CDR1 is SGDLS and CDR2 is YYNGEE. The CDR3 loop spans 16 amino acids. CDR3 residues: CASSVGTDDGTDTQYF. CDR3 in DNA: TGTGCCAGCAGCGTAGGTACGGACGACGGCACAGATACGCAGTATTTT.

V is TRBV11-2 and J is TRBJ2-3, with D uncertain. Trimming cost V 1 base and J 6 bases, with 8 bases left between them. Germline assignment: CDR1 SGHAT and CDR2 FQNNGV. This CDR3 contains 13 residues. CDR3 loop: CASSLGTVDTQYF. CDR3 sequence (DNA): TGTGCCAGCAGCTTAGGTACCGTGGATACGCAGTATTTT. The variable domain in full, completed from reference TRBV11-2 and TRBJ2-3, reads EAGVAQSPRYKIIEKRQSVAFWCNPISGHATLYWYQQILGQGPKLLIQFQNNGVVDDSQLPKDRFSAERLKGVDSTLKIQPAKLEDSAVYLCASSLGTVDTQYFGPGTRLTVL.

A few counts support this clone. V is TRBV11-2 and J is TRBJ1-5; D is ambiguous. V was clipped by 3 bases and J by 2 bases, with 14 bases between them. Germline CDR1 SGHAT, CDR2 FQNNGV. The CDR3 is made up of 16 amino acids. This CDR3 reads CASSFPGSAGNQPQHF. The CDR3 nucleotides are TGTGCCAGCAGCTTTCCTGGATCGGCAGGCAATCAGCCCCAGCATTTT.

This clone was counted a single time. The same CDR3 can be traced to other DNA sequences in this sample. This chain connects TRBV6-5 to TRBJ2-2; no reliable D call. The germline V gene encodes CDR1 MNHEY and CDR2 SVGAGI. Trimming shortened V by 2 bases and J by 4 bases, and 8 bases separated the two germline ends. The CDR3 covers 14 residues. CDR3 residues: CASSYGSGTGELFF. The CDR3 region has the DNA TGTGCCAGCAGTTACGGGTCAGGCACCGGGGAGCTGTTTTTT.